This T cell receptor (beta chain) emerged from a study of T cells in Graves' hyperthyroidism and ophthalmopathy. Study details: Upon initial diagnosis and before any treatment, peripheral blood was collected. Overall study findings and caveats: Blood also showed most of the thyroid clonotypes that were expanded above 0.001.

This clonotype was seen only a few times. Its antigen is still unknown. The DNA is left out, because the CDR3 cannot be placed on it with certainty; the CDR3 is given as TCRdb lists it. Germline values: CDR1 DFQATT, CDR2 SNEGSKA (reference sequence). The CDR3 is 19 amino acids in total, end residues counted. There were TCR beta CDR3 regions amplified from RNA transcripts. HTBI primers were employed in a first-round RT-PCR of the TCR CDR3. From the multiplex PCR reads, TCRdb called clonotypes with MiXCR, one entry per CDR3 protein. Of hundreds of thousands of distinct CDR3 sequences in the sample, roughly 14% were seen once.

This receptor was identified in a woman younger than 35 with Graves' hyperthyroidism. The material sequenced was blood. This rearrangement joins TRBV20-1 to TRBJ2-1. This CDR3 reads CSAGVNNEQFFGRRHEQFF.